The 19 T cell receptor beta chains below come from one sample, sequenced in a study of a mutant IDH1 vaccine in newly diagnosed glioma. Time point of the sample: week 23, last vaccination. Each dose delivered 300 ug of mutant IDH1 20-mer peptide subcutaneously with imiquimod. Method: immunoSEQ multiplex PCR; TCRdb's copy keeps in-frame clones and lacks some. The sample consists of tens of thousands of clones, 80% of them appearing once. No antigens are known for them. The starting material was PBMCs, obtained from a glioma patient whose treatment included an IDH1 peptide vaccine. The receptor set was obtained from a man aged 35-49 years with glioma.

The V call is TRBV2, the J call TRBJ1-6; D perhaps matches TRBD1 (5 bases). The germline V gene encodes CDR1 SNHLY and CDR2 FYNNEI. V dropped 3 bases and J dropped 5 bases, with 14 bases sitting between them. This CDR3 region has 16 residues. The CDR3 DNA reads TGTGCCAGCAGTGAGACTCTGGGGGTCCATAATTCACCCCTCCACTTT. This gives the protein CASSETLGVHNSPLHF.

The chain has TRBV2 and TRBJ2-5; 8 bases agree with TRBD2. There are 17 residues in the CDR3. Germline V gene data show CDR1 as SNHLY and CDR2 as FYNNEI. V dropped 3 bases and J dropped 0; count of bases not matched to a gene: 9. CDR3 DNA: TGTGCCAGCAGTGAGGATCGGGGGGGAATCAACCAAGAGACCCAGTACTTC. As protein: CASSEDRGGINQETQYF.

The table lists this clone with a few counts. The rearrangement joins TRBV20-1 to TRBJ1-1; tentative D call: TRBD1 (5 bases). The ends were cut back, 5 bases at V and 3 bases at J, with 7 bases in the middle. CDR3 size: 11 residues. Germline V gene data show CDR1 as DFQATT and CDR2 as SNEGSKA (reference sequence). In nucleotides, the CDR3 is TGCAGTGCTGGGACCTACACTGAAGCTTTCTTT. Its protein product is CSAGTYTEAFF.

The V gene is TRBV5-6, the J gene TRBJ2-1; a weak D match, TRBD2 (7 bases). CDR3 length: 15 residues. V lost 5 bases, J lost 3 bases, and 15 bases lay in between. Germline V gene data show CDR1 as SGHDT and CDR2 as YYEEEE. The CDR3 is CASRLQGGGYNEQFF. CDR3 DNA: TGTGCCAGCAGGCTACAGGGAGGGGGCTACAATGAGCAGTTCTTC.

The chain uses TRBV7-2 and TRBJ1-5; D might be TRBD1 (5 bases). Looked up from germline, CDR1 is SGHTA and CDR2 is FQGNSA. Trimming cost V 5 bases and J 7 bases, with 9 bases left between them. CDR3 size: 12 residues. The CDR3, as DNA: TGTGCCAGCAGCGGGGGGTTACAGCCCCAGCATTTT. Its protein is CASSGGLQPQHF.

This clone was recorded only once. The chain links TRBV7-9 to TRBJ1-1; TRBD1 might be the D (6 bases). Trimming removed 4 bases from V and 7 bases from J, with 28 bases in between. CDR1 and CDR2 from the germline V gene are SEHNR and FQNEAQ (reference sequence). The CDR3 totals 18 residues. This CDR3 reads CASSSFKGVGTGWSEAFF. In DNA, the CDR3 is TGTGCCAGCAGCTCATTTAAGGGGGTGGGTACCGGATGGAGTGAAGCTTTCTTT.

This sequence joins TRBV2 and TRBJ2-5; D uncertain. V was cut by 8 bases and J by 2 bases, with 12 bases left in between. In germline, CDR1 is SNHLY, CDR2 FYNNEI. This CDR3 is built from 13 residues. CDR3 sequence reads: CASLQWGQETQYF. CDR3 coding DNA: TGTGCCAGCCTACAGTGGGGACAAGAGACCCAGTACTTC.

The rearrangement links TRBV18 to TRBJ1-1; D is unresolved. Germline V gene sequence: CDR1 KGHSH, CDR2 LQKENI. This CDR3 spans 12 amino acids. Trimming stripped 6 bases from V and 6 bases from J, with 11 bases between. The CDR3 spells CASSLAQPEAFF. CDR3 nucleotides: TGTGCCAGCTCCCTTGCTCAGCCTGAAGCTTTCTTT.

The rearrangement joins TRBV6-5 to TRBJ1-6; no clear D. CDR1 MNHEY and CDR2 SVGAGI come from the germline V gene. The CDR3 consists of 15 residues. The V end was cut by 6 bases, the J end by 6 bases, with 15 bases between. Here the CDR3 reads CASRDFRGPNSPLHF. The CDR3 DNA is TGTGCCAGCAGGGATTTCAGAGGACCTAATTCACCCCTCCACTTT.

This chain joins TRBV7-8 and TRBJ1-4; D is perhaps TRBD1 (5 bases). Germline V lookup: CDR1 SGHVS, CDR2 FQNEAQ. The V end was cut by 2 bases, the J end by 3 bases, with 13 bases between. The CDR3 is 16 residues long. CDR3 in amino acids: CASSLNLWGSNEKLFF. The CDR3 DNA is TGTGCCAGCAGCTTAAACCTCTGGGGCTCTAATGAAAAACTGTTTTTT.

Note on this clone: Other DNA sequences in this sample translate to the same CDR3. The chain employs TRBV2 and TRBJ1-1; perhaps TRBD1 as D (5 bases). CDR1 is SNHLY, CDR2 FYNNEI, per germline. The V end was cut by 3 bases, the J end by 3 bases, with 8 bases between. The length of the CDR3 is 13 residues. CDR3 sequence: CASSEGGHTEAFF. The CDR3 DNA reads as TGTGCCAGCAGTGAGGGGGGACACACTGAAGCTTTCTTT. Together with reference TRBV2 and TRBJ1-1, the CDR3 gives the full variable domain: EPEVTQTPSHQVTQMGQEVILRCVPISNHLYFYWYRQILGQKVEFLVSFYNNEISEKSEIFDDQFSVERPDGSNFTLKIRSTKLEDSAMYFCASSEGGHTEAFFGQGTRLTVV.

The rearrangement joins TRBV5-5 to TRBJ1-2, with D uncertain. The CDR3 is 13 amino acids. Trimming shortened V by 4 bases and J by 2 bases, and 9 bases separated the two germline ends. Germline V gives CDR1 SGHKS, CDR2 YYEKEE (reference sequence). CDR3 protein: CASSAEYNYGYTF. The CDR3 DNA is TGTGCCAGCAGCGCCGAGTACAACTATGGCTACACCTTC.

CDR3 in amino acids: CASSLGRGKNTEAFF. In DNA form, the CDR3 reads TGTGCCAGCAGCTTAGGACGGGGTAAGAACACTGAAGCTTTCTTT. The chain links TRBV7-2 to TRBJ1-1; D gene uncertain. The CDR3 contains 15 residues. Trimming shortened V by 1 base and J by 1 base, and 10 bases separated the two germline ends. The germline V gene encodes CDR1 SGHTA and CDR2 FQGNSA.

V is TRBV6-6 and J is TRBJ1-6; D possibly corresponds to TRBD1 (5 bases). V lost 7 bases to trimming and J lost 0 bases, with 10 bases between them. Germline V lookup: CDR1 MNHNY, CDR2 SVGAGI (reference sequence). The CDR3 sequence is 15 residues long. CDR3 residues: CASTDKSSYNSPLHF. CDR3 DNA: TGTGCCAGCACGGACAAGAGCTCCTATAATTCACCCCTCCACTTT.

The chain carries TRBV6-1 and TRBJ1-5, with 7 bases lining up with TRBD1. Per the germline V gene, CDR1 is MNHNS and CDR2 is SASEGT. CDR3 length equals 16 residues. V was clipped by 4 bases and J by 2 bases; unmatched bases: 8. In DNA form, the CDR3 reads TGTGCCAGCAGTGGGGAGGGGGCAAGGGGCAATCAGCCCCAGCATTTT. This encodes CASSGEGARGNQPQHF.

The chain couples TRBV10-3 to TRBJ1-2; 7 nucleotides line up with TRBD1. Germline V gives CDR1 ENHRY, CDR2 SYGVKD. Losses at the gene ends were 1 base for V and 4 bases for J; bases not matched to a gene: 6. This CDR3 comprises 15 residues. Written as DNA, the CDR3 is TGTGCCATCAGTGAGTTAACAGGGGTCCGCTATGGCTACACCTTC. This codes for CAISELTGVRYGYTF.

This chain uses TRBV5-4 with TRBJ2-7, with 8 bases aligning to TRBD1. The CDR3 is 15 amino acids. CDR1 is SGHNT and CDR2 is YYREEE in the germline V gene (reference sequence). V was clipped by 3 bases and J by 2 bases; unmatched bases: 7. The CDR3 DNA is TGTGCCAGCAGCTCATCCGGGACAGGAACCTACGAGCAGTACTTC. Translating gives CASSSSGTGTYEQYF.

The chain is built from TRBV2 and TRBJ2-7; weak D call: TRBD1 (5 bases). There are 12 residues in the CDR3. Looked up from germline, CDR1 is SNHLY and CDR2 is FYNNEI. Between the trimmed V and J ends, which lost 5 bases and 4 bases, there was a span of 9 bases. CDR3 coding DNA: TGTGCCAGCAGTCCCCACAGGTACGAGCAGTACTTC. It translates to CASSPHRYEQYF.

The rearrangement links TRBV5-6 to TRBJ1-2, with 8 bases matching TRBD1. The CDR3 has 15 residues. CDR1 SGHDT and CDR2 YYEEEE come from the germline V gene. The trim removed 0 bases at V and 2 bases at J, leaving 3 bases unmatched. CDR3 loop: CASSLGRQGNYGYTF. CDR3 nucleotide sequence: TGTGCCAGCAGCTTGGGCCGACAGGGGAACTATGGCTACACCTTC.